This TCR beta chain was documented in a study of OX40 agonist ivuxolimab in advanced cancers. Overall study context: Under the entry rules, prior anti-PD-1, anti-PD-L1 or anti-CTLA-4 therapy was allowed, and approximately 36% had some.

Profiled with immunoSEQ multiplex PCR; TCRdb holds only in-frame clones, not every one. The data hold 77,000 or so clones, with 75% to 90% observed a single time. Trimming took 1 base from V and 6 from J; bases not matched to a gene: 4. From germline, CDR1 is SGHRS and CDR2 YFSETQ. The CDR3 length is 15 residues. Study outcomes and limitations: Low normalized T-cell clonal expansion was additionally recorded for some nonresponders. Expanded clones tended on average to be more numerous among CD8+ T cells than CD4+.

Worth noting for this clone: Its antigen is not known.

The source material was CD4+ or CD8+ T cells sorted from blood, sampled in a trial of the OX40 agonist ivuxolimab. The receptor was isolated from an adult with an advanced solid tumor such as melanoma, head and neck, liver or kidney cancer. The V call is TRBV5-1, the J call TRBJ1-2; TRBD1 agrees at 12 bases. CDR3 loop: CASSLSGTGGDGYTF. CDR3 nucleotide sequence: TGCGCCAGCAGCTTGTCCGGGACAGGGGGCGATGGCTACACCTTC.